This entry features one TCR beta chain sequence. This sample was taken from a study of T cell changes during pregnancy in multiple sclerosis. Sequencing was performed with immunoSEQ multiplex PCR; in TCRdb, only in-frame clones are kept and a portion is missing. This repertoire shows 45,000 to 70,000 clones, 92% found once; its top ten account for approximately 0.6%. V was clipped by 2 bases and J by 9 bases, with 5 bases between them. Germline lookup yields CDR1 MNHEY and CDR2 SVGAGI. The CDR3 has 11 amino acids. Sequencing was performed on CD4+ T cells from peripheral blood mononuclear cells, taken after pregnancy. The gene calls are TRBV6-5 and TRBJ1-3, with D hard to call. This sequence originates from a female donor with multiple sclerosis, enrolled in a pregnancy study. This CDR3 is CASSYLGTIYF. For the CDR3, the DNA is TGTGCCAGCAGTTACCTAGGCACCATATATTTT.